The 9 T cell receptor beta chains below were found in one sample sequenced in a study of blood T cells in healthy people across ages. With a J-beta primer mix and a sample-barcoded 5' primer, a second PCR ran roughly 6 to 11 cycles. TCRdb analysed the 5' RACE reads with MiXCR anew, one entry per CDR3 protein. The sample yields hundreds of thousands of distinct CDR3 sequences, approximately 30% seen once. The source material was blood. The receptors derive from a woman of 80 years or more in good health.

This clonotype was picked up many times. The chain is built from TRBV20-1 and TRBJ2-3, with 8 bases matching TRBD2. The CDR3 covers 13 residues. Germline values: CDR1 DFQATT, CDR2 SNEGSKA (reference sequence). The V and J ends lost 5 bases and 6 bases, in that order; junction bases with no gene match: 7. CDR3 nucleotide sequence: TGCAGTGCTTTCGCGGGGGGAGGTGATACGCAGTATTTT. As protein: CSAFAGGGDTQYF.

This clonotype has ten or more counts. CDR3 region: CASRGVYEQYF. CDR3 sequence (DNA): TGTGCCAGCAGGGGGGTTTACGAGCAGTACTTC. The chain employs TRBV2 and TRBJ2-7; possibly TRBD1 or TRBD2 for D (5 bases each). There are 11 residues in the CDR3. The ends were cut back, 6 bases at V and 4 bases at J, with 7 bases in the middle. From germline, CDR1 is SNHLY and CDR2 FYNNEI. Variable domain in full (rest from reference TRBV2 and TRBJ2-7): EPEVTQTPSHQVTQMGQEVILRCVPISNHLYFYWYRQILGQKVEFLVSFYNNEISEKSEIFDDQFSVERPDGSNFTLKIRSTKLEDSAMYFCASRGVYEQYFGPGTRLTVT.

CDR3 nucleotides: TGTGCCAGCAGCTACGGGGTAGCTAGCGGTTCGAGGCAGTTCTTC. Amino acid sequence: CASSYGVASGSRQFF. The chain combines TRBV7-2 with TRBJ2-1, with 7 bases aligning to TRBD2. With 4 bases clipped from V and 12 bases from J, the junction kept 15 bases outside the gene matches. CDR3 length equals 15 residues. Per germline, CDR1 SGHTA and CDR2 FQGNSA.

To note about this clonotype: A single base separates this from a much larger clone, so it may be a read error. V gene TRBV18 combines with J gene TRBJ2-7; no firm D call. With the DNA end fitting TRBJ2-5 better, the J assignment may be wrong. CDR1 is KGHSH and CDR2 is LQKENI in the germline V gene. The CDR3 extends over 14 amino acids. The CDR3 coding sequence is TGTGCCAGCTCACCAGGACCACGGCAAAAGACCCAGTACTTC. Translated, it gives CASSPGPRQKTQYF.

Ten or more counts support this clonotype. The rearrangement uses TRBV2 and TRBJ2-7; D is undetermined. The CDR3 covers 13 residues. The V gene's germline CDR1 is SNHLY and CDR2 FYNNEI. V lost 5 bases, J lost 7 bases, and 15 bases lay in between. The CDR3 coding sequence is TGTGCCAGCAGTACACCCCTTTTGTCAGAGCAGTACTTC. Amino acid sequence: CASSTPLLSEQYF.

Many counts were recorded for this clonotype. The chain is built from TRBV5-6 and TRBJ2-7, with 8 bases aligning to TRBD1. Germline V lookup: CDR1 SGHDT, CDR2 YYEEEE. Trimming removed 5 bases from V and 2 bases from J; junction bases left unmatched: 9. The CDR3 is made up of 15 amino acids. CDR3 amino acids: CASSPPGGKAYEQYF. CDR3 DNA sequence: TGTGCCAGCAGTCCACCAGGGGGCAAAGCCTACGAGCAGTACTTC.

The chain is built from TRBV28 and TRBJ1-1, with 7 bases matching TRBD1. V shed 6 bases and J 12 bases; nucleotides not matched to a gene: 19. The germline V gene has CDR1 MDHEN and CDR2 SYDVKM. There are 15 residues in the CDR3. This CDR3 reads CASSFVAGQFSSTFF. The DNA of the CDR3 is TGTGCCAGCAGCTTTGTGGCGGGACAGTTCAGTTCTACTTTCTTT. Looking up the rest from reference TRBV28 and TRBJ1-1 gives the full variable domain: DVKVTQSSRYLVKRTGEKVFLECVQDMDHENMFWYRQDPGLGLRLIYFSYDVKMKEKGDIPEGYSVSREKKERFSLILESASTNQTSMYLCASSFVAGQFSSTFFGQGTRLTVV.

Comment on this clonotype: Its ends do not fully match the called genes, so a read error is possible. The J gene is TRBJ2-5, the V gene TRBV12-3 or TRBV12-4; D possibly uses TRBD1 or TRBD2 (6 bases each). This CDR3 has 15 residues. The CDR3 reads CASSNPRRGQETQDF. CDR3 DNA: TGTGCCAGCAGTAACCCTCGCCGGGGGCAAGAGACCCAGGACTTC.

This clonotype was observed many times. The V call is TRBV4-1, the J call TRBJ1-2, with D possibly TRBD1 on 5 matching bases. V was pared by 0 bases and J by 1 base, with 12 bases between. This CDR3 is built from 16 residues. Germline assignment: CDR1 MGHRA and CDR2 YSYEKL. The chain's CDR3 is CASSQDSWGDNYGYTF. The CDR3 DNA sequence: TGCGCCAGCAGCCAAGACTCGTGGGGGGATAACTATGGCTACACCTTC.